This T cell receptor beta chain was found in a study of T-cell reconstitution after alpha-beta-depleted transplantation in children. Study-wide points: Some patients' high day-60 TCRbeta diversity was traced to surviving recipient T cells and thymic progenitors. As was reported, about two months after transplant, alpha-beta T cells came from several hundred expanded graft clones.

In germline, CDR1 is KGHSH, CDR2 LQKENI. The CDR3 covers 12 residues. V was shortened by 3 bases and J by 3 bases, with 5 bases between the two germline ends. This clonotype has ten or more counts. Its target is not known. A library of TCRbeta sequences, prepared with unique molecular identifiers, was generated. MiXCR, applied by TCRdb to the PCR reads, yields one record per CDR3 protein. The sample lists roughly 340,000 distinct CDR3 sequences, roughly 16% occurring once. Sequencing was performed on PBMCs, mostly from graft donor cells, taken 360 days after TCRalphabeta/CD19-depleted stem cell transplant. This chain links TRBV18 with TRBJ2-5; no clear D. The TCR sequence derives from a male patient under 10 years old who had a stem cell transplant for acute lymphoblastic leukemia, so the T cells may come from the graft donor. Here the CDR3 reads CASSPTEETQYF. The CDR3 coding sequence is TGTGCCAGCTCACCTACCGAAGAGACCCAGTACTTC.